This is a list of T cell receptor beta chains from one sample in a study of cytomegalovirus exposure and HLA in healthy donors. Assay used: immunoSEQ multiplex PCR; TCRdb lists only in-frame clones, some missing. The table has around 110,000 clones, 81% seen once. Sequences were obtained from PBMCs. These receptors were taken from a woman under 40 in good health and CMV-seronegative. CDR3s include the opening cysteine and the closing phenylalanine or tryptophan. A clone size is listed for some rows: how often the clone was seen (once, few, many), or a class if it is expanded.

abundance	j_gene	v_gene	CDR3aa
-	TRBJ1-5	TRBV5-6	CASSLGRGNQPQHF
-	TRBJ2-3	TRBV5-1	CASSLGGTSGGADTQYF
-	TRBJ1-6	TRBV7-6	CASSSGQLNSPLHF
once	TRBJ2-3	TRBV9	CASSVREGTQYF
few	TRBJ2-1	TRBV10-2	CASRGWRDGEQFF
-	TRBJ2-7	TRBV11-3	CASSFQGSYEQYF
once	TRBJ2-1	TRBV7-8	CASSYASGTGQLNEQFF
-	TRBJ2-2	TRBV5-1	CASSLVVGGTGELFF
once	TRBJ2-7	TRBV7-8	CASSLVASGGTYEQYF
-	TRBJ2-1	TRBV5-1	CASSLVASGSYEQFF
-	TRBJ2-6	TRBV7-9	CASSSSLAHPGAGANVLTF
once	TRBJ2-7	TRBV11-2	CASSRSLAGDEQYF
-	TRBJ2-2	TRBV5-1	CASSLEGNGELFF
-	TRBJ1-5	TRBV6-6	CASSLQGSNQPQHF